This T cell receptor beta chain was retrieved from a study of T cells in Graves' hyperthyroidism and ophthalmopathy. On the study more broadly: Staff took peripheral blood when the initial diagnosis was made, before any treatment began. Study conclusions and caveats: In simple terms, a model built on 13 V-J features told ophthalmopathy apart from stable hyperthyroidism. The model predicted ophthalmopathy a median approximately 6 months before onset.

RNA transcripts served as the template for amplifying TCR beta CDR3 regions. Researchers ran a first-round RT-PCR on the TCR CDR3 using the HTBI primer set. Using its own MiXCR run on the multiplex PCR reads, TCRdb lists one record per CDR3 protein. The table has approximately 590,000 distinct CDR3 sequences, less than 20% seen once. The table lists this clonotype with a few counts. Its antigen is currently unknown. In germline, CDR1 is SQVTM, CDR2 ANQGSEA. The CDR3 runs to 15 residues. Trimming cost V 1 base and J 4 bases, with 14 bases left between them. The sample comprised blood. The chain is built from TRBV29-1 and TRBJ1-3; D call uncertain. The sequence was obtained from a woman aged 30 to 39 with Graves' hyperthyroidism. CDR3 DNA sequence: TGCAGCGTTGAAGTGTTTGTAGGGATCGGAAACACCATATATTTT. Protein product: CSVEVFVGIGNTIYF.